This T cell receptor (beta chain) is drawn from a study of blood T cell repertoires in COVID-19. Study details: Sources were T cells, B-cell-depleted T cells, or PBMCs; the material itself was cDNA or gDNA.

Losses at the gene ends were 1 base for V and 1 base for J; bases not matched to a gene: 4. Germline values: CDR1 SGHTA, CDR2 FQGTGA. The CDR3 consists of 16 residues. Produced via immunoSEQ multiplex PCR; TCRdb's table is partial and in-frame only. The table shows about 200,000 clones, with roughly 84% occurring only once. The sequencing input was peripheral blood. The chain joins TRBV7-3 to TRBJ2-5, with 9 bases identical to TRBD1. This receptor was obtained from a man aged 50-59 years with COVID-19, enrolled during active disease. Here the CDR3 reads CASSLSGQGTQETQYF. CDR3 sequence (DNA): TGTGCCAGCAGCTTAAGCGGACAGGGGACCCAAGAGACCCAGTACTTC.